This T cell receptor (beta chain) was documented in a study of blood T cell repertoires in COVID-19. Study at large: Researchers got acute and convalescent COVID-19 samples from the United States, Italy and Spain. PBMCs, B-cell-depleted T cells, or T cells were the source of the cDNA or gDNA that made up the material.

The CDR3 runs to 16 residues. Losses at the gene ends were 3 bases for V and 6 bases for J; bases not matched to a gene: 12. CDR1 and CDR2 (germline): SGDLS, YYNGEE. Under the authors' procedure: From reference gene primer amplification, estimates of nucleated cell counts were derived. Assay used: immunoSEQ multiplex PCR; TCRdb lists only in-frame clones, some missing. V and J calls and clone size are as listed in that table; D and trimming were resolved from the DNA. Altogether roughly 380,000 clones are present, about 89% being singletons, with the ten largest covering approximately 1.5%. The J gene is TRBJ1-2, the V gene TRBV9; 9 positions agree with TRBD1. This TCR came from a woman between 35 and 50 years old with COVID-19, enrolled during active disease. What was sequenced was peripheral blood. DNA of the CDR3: TGTGCCAGCAGCGCAACCGGGACAGGGAATCTCGATGGCTACACCTTC. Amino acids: CASSATGTGNLDGYTF.